The 22 T cell receptor beta chains in this list originate from one sample, sequenced in a study of patients and donors after allogeneic stem cell transplantation. TCRdb re-called the RT-PCR reads with MiXCR, one entry per CDR3 protein. The data hold about a million distinct CDR3 sequences, with around 17% observed a single time. Material for sequencing was blood, either unsorted or a sorted T cell fraction (not recorded which). Source of these receptors: a human donor who was either an allogeneic HSCT recipient or a stem cell or donor lymphocyte infusion donor (not recorded which). It is not recorded whose cells these are; they may come from a transplant donor.

This clonotype turned up a few times. DNA of the CDR3: TGTGCCAGCAGTTTGAGGAGGGGCCTAAACACAGATACGCAGTATTTT. This codes for CASSLRRGLNTDTQYF. The rearrangement joins TRBV12-3 or TRBV12-4 to TRBJ2-3; D is possibly TRBD2 (6 bases). CDR3 length equals 16 residues. Trimming pared 3 bases from V and 2 bases from J, leaving 15 bases between.

This clonotype was recorded once. The rearrangement links TRBV20-1 to TRBJ2-3; 10 bases are shared with TRBD2. With V trimmed by 0 bases and J by 2 bases, 8 bases remained unmatched. The CDR3 loop spans 17 amino acids. Germline CDR1 is DFQATT and CDR2 is SNEGSKA (reference sequence). In DNA form, the CDR3 reads TGCAGTGCTAGAGATAGACAGCGGGGGGGATACACAGATACGCAGTATTTT. It specifies CSARDRQRGGYTDTQYF.

There are a few counts of this clonotype. J is TRBJ2-5 and V is TRBV18, with D tentatively TRBD2 (6 bases). From germline, CDR1 is KGHSH and CDR2 LQKENI. Trimming left V 0 bases short and J 2 bases short, with 25 bases between. This CDR3 contains 20 residues. The CDR3 sequence is CASSPPARPRVAVKQETQYF. The CDR3 DNA reads TGTGCCAGCTCACCACCCGCCCGGCCCCGAGTAGCGGTAAAACAAGAGACCCAGTACTTC. The full variable domain, its missing parts supplied by reference TRBV18 and TRBJ2-5, is NAGVMQNPRHLVRRRGQEARLRCSPMKGHSHVYWYRQLPEEGLKFMVYLQKENIIDESGMPKERFSAEFPKEGPSILRIQQVVRGDSAAYFCASSPPARPRVAVKQETQYFGPGTRLLVL.

The rearrangement links TRBV20-1 to TRBJ1-2; 8 nucleotides line up with TRBD1. There are 13 residues in the CDR3. The germline V gene has CDR1 DFQATT and CDR2 SNEGSKA (reference sequence). The V gene end was trimmed by 7 bases and the J gene end by 8 bases; junction bases not matched to a gene: 12. CDR3 DNA: TGCAGTGTCTCGGACAGGGTGAGGGGAGGCTACACCTTC. It specifies CSVSDRVRGGYTF.

This clonotype was observed a handful of times. For the CDR3, the DNA is TGTGCCAGCAGACATATCGGAGGTGAAGAGACCCAGTACTTC. Protein: CASRHIGGEETQYF. The chain is built from TRBV27 and TRBJ2-5, with a possible D match to TRBD2 (5 bases). Trimming took 6 bases from V and 3 from J, leaving 14 bases between them. The germline CDR1 and CDR2 sequences are MNHEY and SMNVEV (reference sequence). This CDR3 is built from 14 residues.

The chain links TRBV7-8 to TRBJ2-7; 11 nucleotides line up with TRBD2. Per germline, CDR1 SGHVS and CDR2 FQNEAQ. This CDR3 comprises 15 residues. V lost 2 bases, J lost 4 bases, and 4 bases stayed unmatched. DNA for the CDR3: TGTGCCAGCAGCTTATCGCGGACTAGCGGGTACGAGCAGTACTTC. It is translated as CASSLSRTSGYEQYF.

In its sample, this clonotype was seen a few times. This rearrangement joins TRBV29-1 to TRBJ1-1, with a tentative D call TRBD1 (5 bases). In germline, CDR1 is SQVTM, CDR2 ANQGSEA. CDR3 length: 18 residues. V was shortened by 5 bases and J by 0 bases, with 25 bases between the two germline ends. The CDR3 loop is CSVQEVREKWGMNTEAFF. CDR3 sequence (DNA): TGCAGCGTTCAGGAAGTCAGGGAAAAATGGGGAATGAACACTGAAGCTTTCTTT.

Only a few counts were recorded for this clonotype. The chain combines TRBV12-3 or TRBV12-4 with TRBJ2-7, with a possible D match to TRBD2 (5 bases). This CDR3 is built from 15 residues. With 3 bases removed from V and 4 bases from J, the gap between germline ends came to 16 bases. CDR3 region: CASSFSAVGGYEQYF. The CDR3 coding sequence is TGTGCCAGCAGTTTCTCAGCGGTTGGTGGGTACGAGCAGTACTTC.

This clonotype was recorded a few times. The CDR3 nucleotides read TGTGCCAGCACCGGACAGGGGGGGGGGCCCCAGCATTTT. Translating it yields CASTGQGGGPQHF. The chain is built from TRBV12-3 or TRBV12-4 and TRBJ1-5; 10 bases are a match to TRBD1. The CDR3 contains 13 residues. V lost 7 bases, J lost 9 bases, and 6 bases stayed unmatched.

This clonotype has more than one count but fewer than ten. The rearrangement joins TRBV27 to TRBJ2-3, with 8 nucleotides matching TRBD2. V lost 3 bases, J lost 6 bases, and 5 bases stayed unmatched. CDR1 and CDR2 (germline): MNHEY, SMNVEV (reference sequence). This CDR3 region has 14 residues. This CDR3 is CASSFLAGPDTQYF. Here the CDR3 DNA reads TGTGCCAGCAGTTTCTTAGCGGGGCCCGATACGCAGTATTTT.

This clonotype was picked up a small number of times. The chain combines TRBV7-9 with TRBJ2-7; D is ambiguous. This CDR3 has 14 amino acids. Per germline, CDR1 SEHNR and CDR2 FQNEAQ (reference sequence). The germline V and J ends were trimmed by 1 base and 5 bases, with 12 bases remaining between them. The CDR3 DNA reads TGTGCCAGCAGCTTAGGAGGTACTACCCACGAGCAGTACTTC. It specifies CASSLGGTTHEQYF.

This chain joins TRBV12-3 or TRBV12-4 and TRBJ1-2, with 9 nucleotides matching TRBD1. J lost 4 bases, V lost 5 bases, and 8 bases had no gene match. The CDR3 spans 15 residues. In DNA, the CDR3 is TGTGCCAGCAGTCCCCAGGGACAGGGCGGCTATGGCTACACCTTC. Protein product: CASSPQGQGGYGYTF.

V is TRBV29-1 and J is TRBJ2-7, with TRBD2 matching over 7 bases. Germline-derived CDR1 and CDR2 are SQVTM and ANQGSEA. Unmatched junction bases numbered 3, after V lost 4 bases and J lost 0 bases. The CDR3 length is 13 residues. The CDR3 sequence is CSVAGGNSYEQYF. In DNA, the CDR3 is TGCAGCGTTGCGGGGGGTAACTCCTACGAGCAGTACTTC.

This clonotype appeared a single time. Here the CDR3 omits its conserved ending phenylalanine or tryptophan, so a read error is the likely source. The DNA is left out, because the CDR3 cannot be placed on it with certainty; the CDR3 is given as TCRdb lists it. The chain is built from TRBV5-6 and TRBJ2-5; the table's D gene call, TRBD1, was not cross checked with the DNA. The CDR3 is 13 residues long, counting both termini. Germline V gives CDR1 SGHDT, CDR2 YYEEEE. The CDR3 here is CASSYTLYPGQTV.

A few counts support this clonotype. The chain couples TRBV4-3 to TRBJ2-4; 8 positions match TRBD1. The trim removed 1 base at V and 9 bases at J, leaving 8 bases unmatched. CDR1 LGHNA and CDR2 YSLEER come from the germline V gene. The CDR3 totals 15 residues. CDR3: CASSQGDRGRGIQYF. CDR3 coding DNA: TGCGCCAGCAGCCAAGGCGACAGGGGACGGGGCATTCAGTACTTC.

This clonotype has just a few counts. The rearrangement joins TRBV11-3 to TRBJ2-3; a possible D gene is TRBD1 (5 bases). Looked up from germline, CDR1 is SGHNT and CDR2 is YENEEA. The germline V and J ends were trimmed by 0 bases and 0 bases, with 13 bases remaining between them. This CDR3 has 17 residues. The CDR3 sequence: CASSLDLLGRSTDTQYF. CDR3 nucleotides: TGTGCCAGCAGCTTAGATCTGTTGGGGCGAAGCACAGATACGCAGTATTTT.

The gene calls are TRBV28 and TRBJ1-5; 7 bases map to TRBD1. The CDR3 contains 14 residues. CDR1 is MDHEN, CDR2 SYDVKM, per germline. With 6 bases clipped from V and 1 base from J, the junction kept 3 bases outside the gene matches. DNA for the CDR3: TGTGCCAGCAGACTACAGGGGAGCAATCAGCCCCAGCATTTT. It translates to CASRLQGSNQPQHF.

J is TRBJ2-7 and V is TRBV5-1, with D hard to call. Trimming took off 0 bases at V and 2 bases at J, with 9 bases between the two ends. Germline V gene sequence: CDR1 SGHRS, CDR2 YFSETQ. The CDR3 has 14 amino acids. The CDR3 here is CASSLGFLTYEQYF. The DNA for the CDR3 is TGCGCCAGCAGCTTGGGGTTCCTTACCTACGAGCAGTACTTC.

This clonotype was observed a few times. The rearrangement uses TRBV9 and TRBJ2-7; 9 bases are shared with TRBD2. Losses at the gene ends were 4 bases for V and 5 bases for J; bases not matched to a gene: 10. The CDR3 is 15 residues long. Germline V lookup: CDR1 SGDLS, CDR2 YYNGEE. The CDR3 region is CASSPGGRAVHEQYF. The CDR3 nucleotides read TGTGCCAGCAGCCCTGGCGGGAGGGCCGTCCACGAGCAGTACTTC. The full variable domain, its missing parts supplied by reference TRBV9 and TRBJ2-7, is DSGVTQTPKHLITATGQRVTLRCSPRSGDLSVYWYQQSLDQGLQFLIQYYNGEERAKGNILERFSAQQFPDLHSELNLSSLELGDSALYFCASSPGGRAVHEQYFGPGTRLTVT.

The rearrangement uses TRBV4-3 and TRBJ1-4, with D unclear. CDR3 length: 14 amino acids. CDR1 LGHNA and CDR2 YSLEER come from the germline V gene. V was clipped by 0 bases and J by 8 bases, with 10 bases between them. CDR3 residues: CASSQDTGWEKLFF. In DNA form, the CDR3 reads TGCGCCAGCAGCCAAGATACCGGTTGGGAAAAACTGTTTTTT.

This sequence joins TRBV4-3 and TRBJ2-1; D unclear. This CDR3 has 14 amino acids. Trimming shortened V by 0 bases and J by 16 bases, and 19 bases separated the two germline ends. Germline CDR1 LGHNA, CDR2 YSLEER. For the CDR3, the DNA is TGCGCCAGCAGCCAAGATGTAGCCCCCCCCCAACCTTTCTTC. Translation: CASSQDVAPPQPFF.

The rearrangement uses TRBV19 and TRBJ2-7, with 8 bases that match TRBD2. Germline V gene lookup returns CDR1 LNHDA and CDR2 SQIVND (reference sequence). V lost 10 bases, J lost 7 bases, and 12 bases stayed unmatched. The CDR3 has 13 amino acids. The CDR3 nucleotides are TGTGCCACCCGAGGAGCGGGAGCGTGGGAGCAGTACTTC. Its translation is CATRGAGAWEQYF.